This entry features one T cell receptor beta chain sequence. The data originate from a study of cytomegalovirus exposure and HLA in healthy donors. PCR employed 60 Vbeta and 13 Jbeta primers. Repertoires were generated with immunoSEQ multiplex PCR, while TCRdb's copy carries only in-frame clones and drops some. In the table there are fewer than 200,000 clones, 71% of which are singletons. V dropped 7 bases and J dropped 5 bases, with 12 bases sitting between them. Germline V gives CDR1 MNHNS, CDR2 SASEGT. This CDR3 has 13 residues. Sequences were obtained from PBMCs. The receptor was derived from a girl under 18 in good health and CMV-seronegative. The rearrangement uses TRBV6-1 and TRBJ1-5, with D maybe TRBD1 (6 bases). CDR3 DNA: TGTGCCAGCACACGCAGGGGCGATCAGCCCCAGCATTTT. Translated, it gives CASTRRGDQPQHF.